This T cell receptor (beta chain) is from a study of blood T cell repertoires in COVID-19. The CDR3 extends over 13 amino acids. Germline CDR1 MNHEY, CDR2 SVGAGI. Trimming cost V 3 bases and J 3 bases, with 8 bases left between them. Produced via immunoSEQ multiplex PCR; TCRdb's table is partial and in-frame only. The sample carries approximately 280,000 clones, around 88% recorded once. The chain employs TRBV6-5 and TRBJ1-1, with no clear D. The source is a woman in her twenties or thirties who had recovered from COVID-19. Sequenced sample: peripheral blood. Written as DNA, the CDR3 is TGTGCCAGCAGTTATTACGGGGACACTGAAGCTTTCTTT. It specifies CASSYYGDTEAFF.